Presented here are 27 T cell receptor beta chains from one specimen sequenced in a study of CD8 T cells in Susac syndrome. Random hexamers were used to reverse transcribe about 0.5 to 1 ug of RNA. TCRdb redid the calling of the immunoSEQ multiplex PCR reads with MiXCR, one entry per CDR3 protein. This table holds 150,000 to 200,000 distinct CDR3 sequences, roughly 94% found once. The source material was CD4+ T cells from PBMCs. Every receptor here comes from a human donor with Susac syndrome.

The J gene is TRBJ1-1, the V gene TRBV2; the D gene is possibly TRBD1 (5 bases). Germline CDR1 is SNHLY and CDR2 is FYNNEI. This CDR3 spans 14 amino acids. V was cut by 4 bases and J by 6 bases, with 15 bases left in between. The CDR3 sequence: CASSGGLRGSEAFF. The DNA for the CDR3 is TGTGCCAGCAGTGGGGGTTTAAGGGGCTCTGAAGCTTTCTTT.

The chain joins TRBV6-1 to TRBJ2-7, with D perhaps being TRBD1 or TRBD2 (5 bases each). CDR1 is MNHNS, CDR2 SASEGT, per germline. The V end was cut by 5 bases, the J end by 0 bases, with 20 bases between. The CDR3 runs to 17 residues. As DNA, the CDR3 is TGTGCCAGCAGTCCCCAAGGGACCGCCTTTAGCTCCTACGAGCAGTACTTC. Its translation: CASSPQGTAFSSYEQYF.

This clonotype was observed a single time. This sequence joins TRBV18 and TRBJ1-1; D ambiguous. Germline V gives CDR1 KGHSH, CDR2 LQKENI. The CDR3 runs to 13 residues. V lost 4 bases and J lost 4, with 10 bases in between. DNA of the CDR3: TGTGCCAGCTCACGGTCACAAGGCACTGAAGCTTTCTTT. It yields the protein CASSRSQGTEAFF.

The chain links TRBV5-4 to TRBJ2-2, with 8 bases identical to TRBD1. V lost 3 bases to trimming and J lost 3 bases; unmatched junction nucleotides: 4. CDR3 length: 15 residues. The germline V gene has CDR1 SGHNT and CDR2 YYREEE (reference sequence). CDR3 loop: CASSSKDRDTGELFF. DNA for the CDR3: TGTGCCAGCAGCTCCAAGGACAGGGACACCGGGGAGCTGTTTTTT.

This rearrangement joins TRBV24-1 to TRBJ2-1, with a weak D call TRBD1 (5 bases). The CDR3 is 12 amino acids. The germline CDR1 and CDR2 sequences are KGHDR and SFDVKD. In nucleotides, the CDR3 is TGTGTCAGAGCCCGACAGAACAATGAGCAGTTCTTC. It translates to CVRARQNNEQFF.

This CDR3 is CASSVGVTGAQETQYF. CDR3 sequence (DNA): TGTGCCAGCAGCGTCGGTGTTACAGGAGCCCAAGAGACCCAGTACTTC. The rearrangement joins TRBV9 to TRBJ2-5; TRBD1 is a possible D gene (5 bases). CDR1 and CDR2 (germline): SGDLS, YYNGEE. The germline V and J ends were trimmed by 2 bases and 1 base, with 15 bases remaining between them. The CDR3 is made up of 16 amino acids. Variable domain in full (rest from reference TRBV9 and TRBJ2-5): DSGVTQTPKHLITATGQRVTLRCSPRSGDLSVYWYQQSLDQGLQFLIQYYNGEERAKGNILERFSAQQFPDLHSELNLSSLELGDSALYFCASSVGVTGAQETQYFGPGTRLLVL.

The chain uses TRBV20-1 and TRBJ2-3, with TRBD2 matching over 13 bases. Germline lookup yields CDR1 DFQATT and CDR2 SNEGSKA (reference sequence). The V gene end was trimmed by 3 bases and the J gene end by 2 bases; junction bases not matched to a gene: 2. The CDR3 is made up of 15 amino acids. The CDR3 DNA reads as TGCAGTGCTAGGACTAGCGGGGGGTACACAGATACGCAGTATTTT. Its protein is CSARTSGGYTDTQYF.

This sequence joins TRBV12-3 or TRBV12-4 and TRBJ1-2; 10 bases agree with TRBD1. Trimming at V came to 7 bases and at J to 4 bases, leaving 6 bases not matched to a gene. The CDR3 runs to 14 residues. This chain's CDR3 is CASTPGQGSYGYTF. The CDR3 DNA reads as TGTGCCAGCACCCCGGGACAGGGGAGCTATGGCTACACCTTC.

This rearrangement joins TRBV2 to TRBJ1-1, with 9 bases fitting TRBD1. J was trimmed by 5 bases and V by 8 bases; bases with no gene match: 12. Per the germline V gene, CDR1 is SNHLY and CDR2 is FYNNEI. The CDR3 loop spans 15 amino acids. CDR3 nucleotide sequence: TGTGCCAGCCTCAGACCACAGGGGGCGTTTACTGAAGCTTTCTTT. Translation: CASLRPQGAFTEAFF.

This chain uses TRBV7-3 with TRBJ2-7; 7 bases fit TRBD1. V dropped 2 bases and J dropped 2; count of bases not matched to a gene: 3. This CDR3 spans 14 amino acids. Looked up from germline, CDR1 is SGHTA and CDR2 is FQGTGA. CDR3 nucleotide sequence: TGTGCCAGCAGCTTATGGACAGGCCCCTACGAGCAGTACTTC. The encoded protein is CASSLWTGPYEQYF.

V gene TRBV5-6 combines with J gene TRBJ2-1, with TRBD1 matching over 7 bases. V was clipped by 5 bases and J by 10 bases; unmatched bases: 6. The CDR3 has 12 amino acids. In germline, CDR1 is SGHDT, CDR2 YYEEEE. The CDR3 region is CASRRTGREQFF. The CDR3 bases are TGTGCCAGCAGACGGACAGGCAGGGAGCAGTTCTTC. The full variable domain, with the rest looked up from reference TRBV5-6 and TRBJ2-1, is DAGVTQSPTHLIKTRGQQVTLRCSPKSGHDTVSWYQQALGQGPQFIFQYYEEEERQRGNFPDRFSGHQFPNYSSELNVNALLLGDSALYLCASRRTGREQFFGPGTRLTVL.

CDR3 nucleotide sequence: TGTGCCAGCAGCCCCCTCTGGACAGCTGGGGCCAACGTCCTGACTTTC. This encodes CASSPLWTAGANVLTF. The J gene is TRBJ2-6, the V gene TRBV12-3 or TRBV12-4; D is possibly TRBD1 (6 bases). Trimming left V 6 bases short and J 2 bases short, with 14 bases between. The length of the CDR3 is 16 residues.

This clonotype showed up just once. The V gene is TRBV5-4, the J gene TRBJ2-5; TRBD2 matches at 11 bases. The trim removed 0 bases at V and 1 base at J, leaving 2 bases unmatched. Germline loops: CDR1 SGHNT, CDR2 YYREEE (reference sequence). The CDR3 has 16 residues. The CDR3 sequence is CASSLALAGGQETQYF. CDR3 DNA: TGTGCCAGCAGCTTGGCCCTAGCGGGGGGCCAAGAGACCCAGTACTTC.

The rearrangement uses TRBV11-2 and TRBJ1-3, with D perhaps matching TRBD1 (5 bases). With 3 bases removed from V and 2 bases from J, the gap between germline ends came to 20 bases. Germline CDR1 SGHAT, CDR2 FQNNGV. The CDR3 is 18 residues long. This chain's CDR3 is CASSLDRDRGDPGNTIYF. The CDR3 DNA reads TGTGCCAGCAGCTTGGACCGTGACAGAGGAGACCCTGGAAACACCATATATTTT. The full variable domain, its missing parts supplied by reference TRBV11-2 and TRBJ1-3, is EAGVAQSPRYKIIEKRQSVAFWCNPISGHATLYWYQQILGQGPKLLIQFQNNGVVDDSQLPKDRFSAERLKGVDSTLKIQPAKLEDSAVYLCASSLDRDRGDPGNTIYFGEGSWLTVV.

This sequence joins TRBV10-3 and TRBJ2-7, with 9 positions matching TRBD1. There are 16 residues in the CDR3. Trimming took 3 bases from V and 4 from J; bases not matched to a gene: 10. Germline loops: CDR1 ENHRY, CDR2 SYGVKD. CDR3 residues: CAISDAGQGGSYEQYF. The CDR3, as DNA: TGTGCCATCAGTGATGCGGGACAGGGAGGGTCGTACGAGCAGTACTTC.

About this clonotype: Germline and junction disagree at one end, which may indicate a read error. The chain links TRBV7-9 to TRBJ2-7; the D gene is possibly TRBD2 (6 bases). The CDR3 has 12 residues. Germline V gives CDR1 SEHNR, CDR2 FQNEAQ (reference sequence). DNA of the CDR3: TGTGCCAGCAGCCCGTGGGACTCCCAAATACTCTTC. It yields the protein CASSPWDSQILF.

The CDR3 here is CASSPVTQETQYF. The CDR3 nucleotides read TGTGCCAGCAGCCCCGTAACCCAAGAGACCCAGTACTTC. The rearrangement uses TRBV7-2 and TRBJ2-5; D is undetermined. CDR3 length equals 13 residues. V was cut by 5 bases and J by 1 base, with 8 bases left in between. Germline V CDR1 and CDR2: SGHTA, FQGNSA.

The genes are TRBV20-1 and TRBJ2-7; D may correspond to TRBD1 or TRBD2 (5 bases each). Trimming removed 6 bases from V and 2 bases from J, with 14 bases in between. Germline values: CDR1 DFQATT, CDR2 SNEGSKA (reference sequence). The CDR3 has 13 residues. CDR3 nucleotides: TGCAGTGCAAACCGGGACGGTCCCTACGAGCAGTACTTC. Its translation: CSANRDGPYEQYF.

V is TRBV6-6 and J is TRBJ1-1; no reliable D call. Germline V gene data show CDR1 as MNHNY and CDR2 as SVGAGI (reference sequence). The V end was cut by 7 bases, the J end by 4 bases, with 10 bases between. There are 12 residues in the CDR3. This CDR3 is CASNPSRTEAFF. CDR3 bases: TGTGCCAGCAACCCCAGCCGCACTGAAGCTTTCTTT.

The chain carries TRBV5-4 and TRBJ2-2; TRBD1 agrees at 12 bases. V trimming: 2 bases; J trimming: 5 bases; junction bases outside the gene matches: 7. Germline CDR1 and CDR2: SGHNT and YYREEE (reference sequence). CDR3 length: 17 amino acids. For the CDR3, the DNA is TGTGCCAGCAGCTTTTCGGGACAGGGGGCGAGAACCGGGGAGCTGTTTTTT. Translated: CASSFSGQGARTGELFF.

This chain joins TRBV18 and TRBJ1-2; 9 bases agree with TRBD1. The junction had 8 bases not matched to a gene; V was cut back by 4 bases and J by 8 bases. CDR1 is KGHSH, CDR2 LQKENI, per germline. The CDR3 totals 14 residues. The DNA for the CDR3 is TGTGCCAGCTCACTGTCCGGGACAGGGAAAGGCTACACCTTC. It encodes CASSLSGTGKGYTF.

The chain recombines TRBV2 with TRBJ2-5; D is undetermined. The V end was cut by 5 bases, the J end by 4 bases, with 5 bases between. The CDR3 contains 11 residues. Germline-derived CDR1 and CDR2 are SNHLY and FYNNEI. CDR3 sequence: CASSPTETQYF. CDR3 bases: TGTGCCAGCAGTCCTACAGAGACCCAGTACTTC.

The V and J genes are TRBV7-2 and TRBJ1-5; TRBD1 is a possible D gene (5 bases). Trimming removed 3 bases at V and 5 bases at J, with 8 bases between. This CDR3 is built from 13 residues. The germline V gene has CDR1 SGHTA and CDR2 FQGNSA. The CDR3 protein is CASSFKGDQPQHF. CDR3 nucleotide sequence: TGTGCCAGCAGCTTCAAAGGGGATCAGCCCCAGCATTTT.

The V gene is TRBV16, the J gene TRBJ2-5, with 8 bases identical to TRBD2. V lost 0 bases to trimming and J lost 3 bases; unmatched junction nucleotides: 3. There are 15 residues in the CDR3. In germline, CDR1 is KGHSY, CDR2 FQNENV. The CDR3 DNA sequence: TGTGCCAGCAGCCAATCCGCGGGGGGAAAAGAGACCCAGTACTTC. Protein sequence: CASSQSAGGKETQYF.

The CDR3 protein is CASSPQTHGEEQYF. CDR3 in DNA: TGTGCCAGCAGCCCACAAACACATGGTGAAGAGCAGTACTTC. V gene TRBV9 combines with J gene TRBJ2-7; D is unresolved. Germline CDR1 reads SGDLS; CDR2 reads YYNGEE. Trimming removed 4 bases from V and 7 bases from J, with 18 bases in between. There are 14 residues in the CDR3.

This sequence joins TRBV12-3 or TRBV12-4 and TRBJ1-3; D is unclear. The CDR3 loop spans 13 amino acids. The CDR3 loop is CAGARVFGNTIYF. CDR3 nucleotide sequence: TGTGCGGGCGCGAGGGTTTTCGGAAACACCATATATTTT.

The J gene is TRBJ1-3, the V gene TRBV7-8, with TRBD1 matching over 9 bases. Trimming took 3 bases from V and 0 from J; bases not matched to a gene: 6. The length of the CDR3 is 17 residues. Germline V gene data show CDR1 as SGHVS and CDR2 as FQNEAQ. CDR3 nucleotides: TGTGCCAGCAGCTTCGGGGGGACAGGGACCTCTGGAAACACCATATATTTT. Protein sequence: CASSFGGTGTSGNTIYF. Full variable domain (missing parts from reference TRBV7-8 and TRBJ1-3): GAGVSQSPRYKVAKRGQDVALRCDPISGHVSLFWYQQALGQGPEFLTYFQNEAQLDKSGLPSDRFFAERPEGSVSTLKIQRTQQEDSAVYLCASSFGGTGTSGNTIYFGEGSWLTVV.